Following are 32 T cell receptor beta chains from one sample sequenced in a study of cytomegalovirus exposure and HLA in healthy donors. This PCR relied on a set of 60 Vbeta primers and 13 Jbeta primers. TCRdb's table, derived via immunoSEQ multiplex PCR, lists solely in-frame clones and lacks some. This sample has roughly 140,000 clones, with approximately 81% found just once. The specimen was PBMCs. These receptors were taken from a man between 18 and 29 years old in good health and CMV-seronegative.

The chain carries TRBV2 and TRBJ2-7, with D hard to call. CDR1 is SNHLY, CDR2 FYNNEI, per germline. V was shortened by 7 bases and J by 4 bases, with 11 bases between the two germline ends. The CDR3 sequence is 12 residues long. Written as DNA, the CDR3 is TGTGCCAGCACCACAGATCCTTACGAGCAGTACTTC. It yields the protein CASTTDPYEQYF.

The chain employs TRBV6-6 and TRBJ2-7; D ambiguous. CDR1 is MNHNY and CDR2 is SVGAGI in the germline V gene (reference sequence). The CDR3 has 15 residues. Trimming shortened V by 4 bases and J by 5 bases, and 18 bases separated the two germline ends. DNA for the CDR3: TGTGCCAGCAGTTCGCCCCCCGATCAAGGAGACGAGCAGTACTTC. This encodes CASSSPPDQGDEQYF.

The rearrangement joins TRBV5-6 to TRBJ1-2; 7 bases are a match to TRBD1. Germline CDR1 reads SGHDT; CDR2 reads YYEEEE. The CDR3 runs to 15 residues. Trimming took 3 bases from V and 4 from J; bases not matched to a gene: 9. The CDR3 bases are TGTGCCAGCAGCTCCCTCCGGGACAGCCCCTATGGCTACACCTTC. Translating gives CASSSLRDSPYGYTF.

The chain uses TRBV2 and TRBJ2-1, with 13 bases that match TRBD2. The CDR3 runs 18 residues. Germline V gene lookup returns CDR1 SNHLY and CDR2 FYNNEI. The trim removed 5 bases at V and 4 bases at J, leaving 11 bases unmatched. CDR3 sequence (DNA): TGTGCCAGCAGTCAAAGCGGGTTACTAGCGGGAGGGTACAATGAGCAGTTCTTC. Protein product: CASSQSGLLAGGYNEQFF. The full variable domain, completed using reference TRBV2 and TRBJ2-1, is EPEVTQTPSHQVTQMGQEVILRCVPISNHLYFYWYRQILGQKVEFLVSFYNNEISEKSEIFDDQFSVERPDGSNFTLKIRSTKLEDSAMYFCASSQSGLLAGGYNEQFFGPGTRLTVL.

V usage is TRBV10-3 and J usage is TRBJ2-7, with D maybe TRBD2 (6 bases). The length of the CDR3 is 14 residues. Trimming pared 3 bases from V and 3 bases from J, leaving 12 bases between. The germline CDR1 and CDR2 sequences are ENHRY and SYGVKD. In nucleotides, the CDR3 is TGTGCCATCAGTGAAGGGGACTTAGACTACGAGCAGTACTTC. Translated, it gives CAISEGDLDYEQYF.

The rearrangement links TRBV28 to TRBJ2-2, with TRBD2 as a possible D gene (5 bases). There are 12 residues in the CDR3. V was clipped by 7 bases and J by 4 bases, with 7 bases between them. The germline gives CDR1 MDHEN, CDR2 SYDVKM. CDR3 nucleotides: TGTGCCAGCACCGAGGGCACCGGGGAGCTGTTTTTT. It encodes CASTEGTGELFF.

In this sample, this clone turned up a few times. CDR3 in amino acids: CASSRLLSDRAYEQYF. The CDR3 bases are TGCGCCAGCAGTCGCTTACTCTCGGACAGGGCCTACGAGCAGTACTTC. The genes are TRBV4-1 and TRBJ2-7; 8 bases agree with TRBD1. This CDR3 is built from 16 residues. CDR1 is MGHRA and CDR2 is YSYEKL in the germline V gene. The V and J ends lost 6 bases and 2 bases, in that order; junction bases with no gene match: 12.

Only one count was recorded for this clone. The rearrangement links TRBV6-5 to TRBJ1-1; D might be TRBD1 (6 bases). Germline V lookup: CDR1 MNHEY, CDR2 SVGAGI. Trimming cost V 4 bases and J 0 bases, with 15 bases left between them. The CDR3 covers 16 residues. The chain's CDR3 is CASSFTRGPMNTEAFF. CDR3 DNA sequence: TGTGCCAGCAGTTTCACCAGGGGACCTATGAACACTGAAGCTTTCTTT.

The chain joins TRBV29-1 to TRBJ2-2, with TRBD1 matching 8 bases. CDR1 and CDR2 from the germline V gene are SQVTM and ANQGSEA. The V and J ends lost 5 bases and 5 bases, in that order; junction bases with no gene match: 7. This CDR3 spans 14 amino acids. The CDR3 region has the DNA TGCAGCGTTAGTAAGGGACAGGTGACCGGGGAGCTGTTTTTT. As protein: CSVSKGQVTGELFF.

The V gene is TRBV9, the J gene TRBJ1-3; D is possibly TRBD1 (6 bases). V was pared by 3 bases and J by 0 bases, with 13 bases between. The length of the CDR3 is 16 residues. Germline V gives CDR1 SGDLS, CDR2 YYNGEE. The chain's CDR3 is CASSGGQWSSGNTIYF. The CDR3 DNA sequence: TGTGCCAGCAGCGGGGGGCAGTGGAGCTCTGGAAACACCATATATTTT.

The chain recombines TRBV11-3 with TRBJ2-7; 7 positions agree with TRBD1. CDR3 length equals 15 residues. Per the germline V gene, CDR1 is SGHNT and CDR2 is YENEEA. J gave up 1 base and V 1 base, and 4 bases lay outside the gene matches. The chain's CDR3 is CASSLGDRASYEQYF. The CDR3 bases are TGTGCCAGCAGCTTAGGCGACAGGGCTTCCTACGAGCAGTACTTC.

The gene calls are TRBV4-3 and TRBJ1-2; no clear D. V lost 0 bases and J 4 bases, leaving 12 bases between the germline ends. There are 15 residues in the CDR3. The germline CDR1 and CDR2 sequences are LGHNA and YSLEER. As DNA, the CDR3 is TGCGCCAGCAGCCAAGATCGAACGAGCGTCTATGGCTACACCTTC. Protein product: CASSQDRTSVYGYTF.

The rearrangement uses TRBV4-1 and TRBJ2-7; 8 bases agree with TRBD1. After removal of 2 bases from V and 1 base from J, the junction contained 1 base not matched to a gene. CDR1 is MGHRA, CDR2 YSYEKL, per germline. The CDR3 has 14 residues. CDR3 nucleotide sequence: TGCGCCAGCAGCCAACGGACAGGGTCCTACGAGCAGTACTTC. The encoded protein is CASSQRTGSYEQYF.

Here the CDR3 DNA reads TGTGCCAGCAGCGTAGGCACAGATCAAAACACTGAAGCTTTCTTT. Translating gives CASSVGTDQNTEAFF. This chain uses TRBV9 with TRBJ1-1; no firm D call. V lost 0 bases to trimming and J lost 2 bases, with 11 bases between them. CDR3 length: 15 amino acids. Germline CDR1 reads SGDLS; CDR2 reads YYNGEE.

This clone was seen once. The V gene is TRBV7-2, the J gene TRBJ2-7; 14 nucleotides line up with TRBD2. Germline V lookup: CDR1 SGHTA, CDR2 FQGNSA. V was clipped by 4 bases and J by 9 bases; unmatched bases: 8. The CDR3 extends over 15 amino acids. The CDR3 DNA sequence: TGTGCCAGCAGCTCCAGAGGGACTAGCGGGAGTAGGCAGTACTTC. Translated, it gives CASSSRGTSGSRQYF.

By share, this clone ranks as medium-sized (0.01 to 0.1%). The chain joins TRBV28 to TRBJ2-7; 9 bases map to TRBD2. J lost 0 bases, V lost 5 bases, and 8 bases had no gene match. Per germline, CDR1 MDHEN and CDR2 SYDVKM. This CDR3 has 16 amino acids. The CDR3 sequence is CASSPRTSVASYEQYF. CDR3 in DNA: TGTGCCAGCAGTCCTCGGACTAGCGTGGCCTCCTACGAGCAGTACTTC.

The V gene is TRBV19, the J gene TRBJ2-7; D unresolved. The CDR3 totals 12 residues. Germline V gene lookup returns CDR1 LNHDA and CDR2 SQIVND (reference sequence). Trimming removed 5 bases at V and 4 bases at J, with 9 bases between. CDR3 sequence (DNA): TGTGCCAGTAGTCCCCGGTCTTACGAGCAGTACTTC. It specifies CASSPRSYEQYF.

The gene calls are TRBV9 and TRBJ1-2, with 9 bases matching TRBD1. CDR1 SGDLS and CDR2 YYNGEE come from the germline V gene. The ends lost 6 bases at V and 3 bases at J; junction bases unmatched: 12. The CDR3 has 16 residues. The CDR3 DNA sequence: TGTGCCAGCACTCGTGACCTGTGGACAGGGGACTATGGCTACACCTTC. This translates into CASTRDLWTGDYGYTF.

The V and J genes are TRBV18 and TRBJ1-5, with TRBD1 matching 11 bases. V was pared by 3 bases and J by 4 bases, with 5 bases of the junction left unmatched. This CDR3 has 16 residues. Germline V gene lookup returns CDR1 KGHSH and CDR2 LQKENI. In DNA form, the CDR3 reads TGTGCCAGCTCACCTTCCGGGACAGGGGGAAATCAGCCCCAGCATTTT. Amino acid sequence: CASSPSGTGGNQPQHF.

This sequence joins TRBV19 and TRBJ2-1; TRBD2 aligns across 12 bases. Trimming took 7 bases from V and 4 from J; bases not matched to a gene: 8. Germline loops: CDR1 LNHDA, CDR2 SQIVND (reference sequence). The CDR3 runs to 16 residues. As DNA, the CDR3 is TGTGCCAGTACCTCCCTAGCGGGAGGGCCGTACAATGAGCAGTTCTTC. It codes for CASTSLAGGPYNEQFF. Together with reference TRBV19 and TRBJ2-1, the CDR3 gives the full variable domain: DGGITQSPKYLFRKEGQNVTLSCEQNLNHDAMYWYRQDPGQGLRLIYYSQIVNDFQKGDIAEGYSVSREKKESFPLTVTSAQKNPTAFYLCASTSLAGGPYNEQFFGPGTRLTVL.

The chain recombines TRBV11-2 with TRBJ2-4; 8 positions match TRBD1. The V gene end was trimmed by 4 bases and the J gene end by 0 bases; junction bases not matched to a gene: 8. The germline CDR1 and CDR2 sequences are SGHAT and FQNNGV. This CDR3 is built from 17 residues. For the CDR3, the DNA is TGTGCCAGCAGCTCCGGACAGGGTGGATTAGCCAAAAACATTCAGTACTTC. It translates to CASSSGQGGLAKNIQYF.

Remarks on this clone: The junction shows a germline mismatch at one end, possibly a read error. The same CDR3 can be traced to other DNA sequences in this sample. The gene calls are TRBV7-9 and TRBJ2-5; D gene ambiguous. The length of the CDR3 is 13 residues. Germline V gives CDR1 SEHNR, CDR2 FQNEAQ (reference sequence). CDR3 bases: TGCGCCAGTCATACAGCCTCTGCGGAGACCCAGTACTTC. Its protein is CASHTASAETQYF.

Worth noting for this clone: At one boundary the junction diverges from the germline segment, which might be a read error. The chain combines TRBV7-9 with TRBJ2-1; D may be TRBD1 (5 bases). In germline, CDR1 is SEHNR, CDR2 FQNEAQ (reference sequence). The CDR3 is 15 residues long. The DNA of the CDR3 is TGTTCCAGCAGCCCACTCGAGCGAAACAGGAATGAGCAGTTCTTC. Its translation is CSSSPLERNRNEQFF.

This clone was recorded a few times. V and J are TRBV7-9 and TRBJ2-7; the match to TRBD2 covers 11 bases. CDR3 length equals 14 residues. In germline, CDR1 is SEHNR, CDR2 FQNEAQ (reference sequence). J lost 4 bases, V lost 3 bases, and 2 bases had no gene match. CDR3 protein: CASSFTSGSYEQYF. The CDR3 DNA reads as TGTGCCAGCAGCTTTACTAGCGGGAGTTACGAGCAGTACTTC.

This clone came up once. The chain recombines TRBV29-1 with TRBJ2-5; tentative D call: TRBD1 (5 bases). The germline V and J ends were trimmed by 0 bases and 5 bases, with 10 bases remaining between them. This CDR3 is built from 13 residues. The germline V gene encodes CDR1 SQVTM and CDR2 ANQGSEA. CDR3 residues: CSVEDPQGETQYF. The CDR3 DNA is TGCAGCGTTGAAGATCCCCAGGGCGAGACCCAGTACTTC. Variable domain in full (rest from reference TRBV29-1 and TRBJ2-5): SAVISQKPSRDICQRGTSLTIQCQVDSQVTMMFWYRQQPGQSLTLIATANQGSEATYESGFVIDKFPISRPNLTFSTLTVSNMSPEDSSIYLCSVEDPQGETQYFGPGTRLLVL.

The chain combines TRBV27 with TRBJ1-5; D not certain. The CDR3 totals 15 residues. The ends were cut back, 4 bases at V and 0 bases at J, with 10 bases in the middle. From germline, CDR1 is MNHEY and CDR2 SMNVEV (reference sequence). The chain's CDR3 is CASSSVSYSNQPQHF. The CDR3 DNA follows: TGTGCCAGCAGTTCGGTGTCATATAGCAATCAGCCCCAGCATTTT.

This chain joins TRBV6-6 and TRBJ2-7, with TRBD2 matching over 8 bases. The length of the CDR3 is 16 residues. Germline CDR1 MNHNY, CDR2 SVGAGI (reference sequence). Germline trimming cut 4 bases from V and 6 bases from J; bases unmatched to any gene: 14. CDR3 nucleotide sequence: TGTGCCAGCAGTTCCCCGGGGGGGCTGCCTAATACCGAGCAGTACTTC. It is translated as CASSSPGGLPNTEQYF.

This rearrangement joins TRBV27 to TRBJ2-7, with D maybe TRBD1 (5 bases). V lost 5 bases and J 4 bases, leaving 15 bases between the germline ends. CDR1 is MNHEY, CDR2 SMNVEV, per germline (reference sequence). There are 14 residues in the CDR3. CDR3: CASSRAGKRYEQYF. The CDR3 bases are TGTGCCAGCAGTCGGGCAGGGAAACGGTACGAGCAGTACTTC.

The rearrangement joins TRBV9 to TRBJ1-1; 9 bases line up with TRBD1. The J segment lost 3 bases and the V segment lost 7 bases, leaving 10 bases of the junction unmatched. Germline V gene sequence: CDR1 SGDLS, CDR2 YYNGEE. This CDR3 is built from 15 residues. The CDR3 DNA reads TGTGCCAGCGGCGAGGGGGGACAGGGAGACACTGAAGCTTTCTTT. Translation: CASGEGGQGDTEAFF.

The CDR3 is CASSLNLAAQETQYF. CDR3 in DNA: TGTGCCAGCAGCTTAAATCTAGCGGCCCAAGAGACCCAGTACTTC. The chain combines TRBV7-7 with TRBJ2-5; 7 nucleotides agree with TRBD2. CDR1 and CDR2 (germline): SSHAT, FNYEAQ (reference sequence). This CDR3 comprises 15 residues. Trimming cost V 2 bases and J 1 base; bases outside gene matches: 4.

The rearrangement links TRBV5-8 to TRBJ1-5; no definite D call. Germline V CDR1 and CDR2: SGHTS, YDEGEE. The CDR3 loop spans 12 amino acids. Deletions cut 4 bases from V and 5 bases from J, with 7 bases between. CDR3 protein: CASSVGDQPQHF. Here the CDR3 DNA reads TGTGCCAGCAGCGTCGGGGATCAGCCCCAGCATTTT.

This clone came up once. V is TRBV7-2 and J is TRBJ2-5; 9 positions match TRBD2. The J segment lost 14 bases and the V segment lost 5 bases, leaving 12 bases of the junction unmatched. The CDR3 contains 13 residues. Germline lookup yields CDR1 SGHTA and CDR2 FQGNSA. The CDR3 here is CASSPVGSGGQYF. DNA of the CDR3: TGTGCCAGCAGCCCCGTAGGTAGCGGGGGCCAATACTTC.